Listed below are T cell receptor beta chains from one sample, sequenced in a study of shared clonotypes between healthy human individuals. Repertoires were generated with immunoSEQ multiplex PCR, while TCRdb's copy carries only in-frame clones and drops some. The sample lists 2 million to 2.5 million clones, roughly 91% occurring once. Sequencing was performed on naive CD8+ T cells from PBMCs. These receptors originate from a man aged 18 to 30 in good health. Some clones in this sample may be carry-over from other donors' samples. Both conserved end residues are part of each CDR3. The D gene is left open where the match is weak. Where a row states a size, it is once, few, many or the class of an expanded clone; other rows omit it.

abundance: NA; j_gene: TRBJ2-1; v_gene: TRBV30; d_gene: TRBD2; CDR3nt: TGTGCCGGACATTTTGCTAGCGGCTACAATGAGCAGTTCTTC; CDR3aa: CAGHFASGYNEQFF
abundance: NA; j_gene: TRBJ2-1; v_gene: TRBV19; d_gene: NA; CDR3nt: TGTGCCAGTGGCTTTTGGGGTCCCGCGAATGAGCAGTTCTTC; CDR3aa: CASGFWGPANEQFF
abundance: NA; j_gene: TRBJ2-1; v_gene: TRBV15; d_gene: NA; CDR3nt: TGTGCCACCAGCGGGCCCGGAGATGAGCAGTTCTTC; CDR3aa: CATSGPGDEQFF
abundance: NA; j_gene: TRBJ2-2; v_gene: TRBV7-3; d_gene: NA; CDR3nt: TGTGCCAGCAGCAATACAGGGACCGGGGAGCTGTTTTTT; CDR3aa: CASSNTGTGELFF
abundance: NA; j_gene: TRBJ2-1; v_gene: TRBV6-1; d_gene: TRBD2; CDR3nt: TGTGCCAGCAGTGAACCGGGACTAGCGGGAGGCCGGCAGTTCTTC; CDR3aa: CASSEPGLAGGRQFF
abundance: NA; j_gene: TRBJ1-5; v_gene: TRBV27; d_gene: NA; CDR3nt: TGTGCCAGCAGTCCGACGCCCAGGGGCAATCAGCCCCAGCATTTT; CDR3aa: CASSPTPRGNQPQHF
abundance: NA; j_gene: TRBJ2-5; v_gene: TRBV9; d_gene: NA; CDR3nt: TGTGCCAGCAGCGTAGGAGGAGGGTCGGAGACCCAGTACTTC; CDR3aa: CASSVGGGSETQYF
abundance: NA; j_gene: TRBJ2-2; v_gene: TRBV7-8; d_gene: NA; CDR3nt: TGTGCCAGCAGCTTACTGGGGGCGCCGACCGGGGAGCTGTTTTTT; CDR3aa: CASSLLGAPTGELFF
abundance: NA; j_gene: TRBJ2-7; v_gene: TRBV5-1; d_gene: TRBD1; CDR3nt: TGCGCCAGCAGTCTGCGTTGGGACAGGGGCTATGGGGTCAGCTACGAGCAGTACTTC; CDR3aa: CASSLRWDRGYGVSYEQYF
abundance: once; j_gene: TRBJ2-3; v_gene: TRBV13; d_gene: TRBD1; CDR3nt: TGTGCCAGCAGCCCCGGCAGGGGACAGGCAATAGATACGCAGTATTTT; CDR3aa: CASSPGRGQAIDTQYF
abundance: once; j_gene: TRBJ2-7; v_gene: TRBV11-2; d_gene: NA; CDR3nt: TGTGCCAGCAGACCTACAGGCCCCCGAAGCGACGAGCAGTACTTC; CDR3aa: CASRPTGPRSDEQYF
abundance: NA; j_gene: TRBJ2-1; v_gene: TRBV5-6; d_gene: TRBD1; CDR3nt: TGTGCCAGCAGCTATGGTGCCAGGGGGTCCTACAATGAGCAGTTCTTC; CDR3aa: CASSYGARGSYNEQFF
abundance: NA; j_gene: TRBJ2-5; v_gene: TRBV7-9; d_gene: NA; CDR3nt: TGTGCCAGCAGCTCCGTAGCGTACCAAGAGACCCAGTACTTC; CDR3aa: CASSSVAYQETQYF
abundance: NA; j_gene: TRBJ1-1; v_gene: TRBV6-6; d_gene: NA; CDR3nt: TGTGCCAGCGGAGCCGGTGGTGTTGAAGCTTTCTTT; CDR3aa: CASGAGGVEAFF
abundance: NA; j_gene: TRBJ2-7; v_gene: TRBV13; d_gene: NA; CDR3nt: TGTGCCAGCAGCCCAGGGGTAGCGGAGGGATTATGCGAGCAGTACTTC; CDR3aa: CASSPGVAEGLCEQYF
abundance: NA; j_gene: TRBJ2-7; v_gene: TRBV19; d_gene: NA; CDR3nt: TGTGCCAGTAGTCCCCTAACGTTCGGACAGGAGCAGTACTTC; CDR3aa: CASSPLTFGQEQYF
abundance: NA; j_gene: TRBJ1-5; v_gene: TRBV19; d_gene: NA; CDR3nt: TGTGCCAGTACTAGGGGGGGGCCAGACAAGAGCAATCAGCCCCAGCATTTT; CDR3aa: CASTRGGPDKSNQPQHF
abundance: NA; j_gene: TRBJ2-1; v_gene: TRBV28; d_gene: NA; CDR3nt: TGTGCCAGCAGTCCGCTAGGGGGGAAAGATGAGCAGTTCTTC; CDR3aa: CASSPLGGKDEQFF
abundance: NA; j_gene: TRBJ2-7; v_gene: TRBV6-1; d_gene: NA; CDR3nt: TGTGCCAGCAGTCTCGGAGCGCTCTACGAGCAGTACTTC; CDR3aa: CASSLGALYEQYF
abundance: NA; j_gene: TRBJ1-4; v_gene: TRBV4-1; d_gene: NA; CDR3nt: TGCGCCAGCAGCGGAACAGGGATTACTAATGAAAAACTGTTTTTT; CDR3aa: CASSGTGITNEKLFF
abundance: NA; j_gene: TRBJ2-7; v_gene: TRBV28; d_gene: TRBD1; CDR3nt: TGTGCCAGCAGTCTGACAGGGGCATCCTACGAGCAGTACTTC; CDR3aa: CASSLTGASYEQYF
abundance: NA; j_gene: TRBJ2-1; v_gene: TRBV5-4; d_gene: TRBD2; CDR3nt: TGTGCCAGCAGCGGACCGGGACTAGCGGGCGCGAATGAGCAGTTCTTC; CDR3aa: CASSGPGLAGANEQFF
abundance: NA; j_gene: TRBJ2-7; v_gene: TRBV9; d_gene: NA; CDR3nt: TGTGCCAGCAGCGAAACGGAATACGAGCAGTACTTC; CDR3aa: CASSETEYEQYF
abundance: NA; j_gene: TRBJ2-7; v_gene: TRBV27; d_gene: NA; CDR3nt: TGTGCCAGCAGTTTAGGACTGAGTACCTACGAGCAGTACTTC; CDR3aa: CASSLGLSTYEQYF
abundance: NA; j_gene: TRBJ1-1; v_gene: TRBV4-3; d_gene: TRBD1; CDR3nt: TGCGCCAGCAGCCAAGATCGTGGACAGGGGGAATTGGGTGAAGCTTTCTTT; CDR3aa: CASSQDRGQGELGEAFF
abundance: NA; j_gene: TRBJ2-3; v_gene: TRBV28; d_gene: NA; CDR3nt: TGTGCCAGCAGCGTTAAGGATACGCAGTATTTT; CDR3aa: CASSVKDTQYF
abundance: NA; j_gene: TRBJ2-3; v_gene: TRBV29-1; d_gene: NA; CDR3nt: TGCAGCGTTGAAGGGCCGAGCACAGATACGCAGTATTTT; CDR3aa: CSVEGPSTDTQYF
abundance: NA; j_gene: TRBJ2-1; v_gene: TRBV11-3; d_gene: TRBD2; CDR3nt: TGTGCCAGCAGCTGGACTAGAGGGGTCTACAATGAGCAGTTCTTC; CDR3aa: CASSWTRGVYNEQFF
abundance: NA; j_gene: TRBJ1-5; v_gene: TRBV7-9; d_gene: TRBD1; CDR3nt: TGTGCCAGCAGGGGTCGGGACAGCAGCAATCAGCCCCAGCATTTT; CDR3aa: CASRGRDSSNQPQHF
abundance: once; j_gene: TRBJ1-2; v_gene: TRBV6-5; d_gene: NA; CDR3nt: TGTGCCAGCAGTTACGGGTGGGAGGAGCGTGGCTACACCTTC; CDR3aa: CASSYGWEERGYTF
abundance: NA; j_gene: TRBJ1-4; v_gene: TRBV6-1; d_gene: TRBD1; CDR3nt: TGTGCCAGCAGTGAGATGCGCAGGGACAGGTATAATGAAAAACTGTTTTTT; CDR3aa: CASSEMRRDRYNEKLFF
abundance: NA; j_gene: TRBJ2-7; v_gene: TRBV28; d_gene: TRBD1; CDR3nt: TGTGCCAGCAGTCCGGGACAGGGCACCTACGAGCAGTACTTC; CDR3aa: CASSPGQGTYEQYF
abundance: once; j_gene: TRBJ2-1; v_gene: TRBV18; d_gene: NA; CDR3nt: TGTGCCAGCTCACCACGGTCACAGAGCTCCTACAATGAGCAGTTCTTC; CDR3aa: CASSPRSQSSYNEQFF